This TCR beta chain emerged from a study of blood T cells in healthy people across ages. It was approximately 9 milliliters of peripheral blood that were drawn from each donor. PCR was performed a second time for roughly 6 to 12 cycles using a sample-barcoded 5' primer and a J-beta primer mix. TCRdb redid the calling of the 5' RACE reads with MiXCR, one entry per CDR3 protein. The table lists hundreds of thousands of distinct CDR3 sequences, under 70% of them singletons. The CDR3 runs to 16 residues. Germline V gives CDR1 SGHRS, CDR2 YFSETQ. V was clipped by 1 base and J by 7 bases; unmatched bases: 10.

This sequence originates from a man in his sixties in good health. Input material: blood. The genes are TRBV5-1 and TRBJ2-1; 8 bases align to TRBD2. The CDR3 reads CASSLQGSGGLNEQFF. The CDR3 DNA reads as TGCGCCAGCAGCTTGCAGGGCTCGGGGGGGTTGAATGAGCAGTTCTTC.